This T cell receptor beta chain is from a study of blood T cell repertoires in COVID-19. Participants were aged about 18 to 100 years, lived in about two dozen US areas, and enrolled virtually. Trimming cost V 5 bases and J 2 bases, with 7 bases left between them. The CDR3 is 12 amino acids. Original processing methods: Nucleated cell counts were estimated from reference gene primer amplification. The repertoire was sequenced with immunoSEQ multiplex PCR; TCRdb's copy has only in-frame clones and lacks some. V, J and clone size derive from that table, while D and trimming were established from the DNA sequence. The repertoire has 200,000 or so clones, approximately 80% of them found once; the top ten carry 1.3%.

The clonotype was recovered from a woman aged 40-49 years with acute COVID-19. The sequencing sample was made of PBMCs or T cells enriched from blood (not recorded which). The chain links TRBV12-3 or TRBV12-4 to TRBJ2-7; D perhaps matches TRBD1 (5 bases). This CDR3 reads CASSDSPYEQYF. The DNA of the CDR3 is TGTGCCAGCAGTGACAGTCCCTACGAGCAGTACTTC.